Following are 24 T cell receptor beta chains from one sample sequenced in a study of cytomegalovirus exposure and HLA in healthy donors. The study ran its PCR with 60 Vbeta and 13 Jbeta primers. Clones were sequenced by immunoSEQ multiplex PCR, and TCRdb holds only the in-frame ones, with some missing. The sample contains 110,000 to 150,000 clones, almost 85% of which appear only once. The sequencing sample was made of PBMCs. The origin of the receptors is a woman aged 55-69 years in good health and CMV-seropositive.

The CDR3 DNA is TGTGCCAGCAGCAGCCATCGGGGTTCACCCCTCCACTTT. Translating it yields CASSSHRGSPLHF. This chain links TRBV21-1 with TRBJ1-6. TRBV21-1 is deemed a pseudogene. This CDR3 has 13 amino acids.

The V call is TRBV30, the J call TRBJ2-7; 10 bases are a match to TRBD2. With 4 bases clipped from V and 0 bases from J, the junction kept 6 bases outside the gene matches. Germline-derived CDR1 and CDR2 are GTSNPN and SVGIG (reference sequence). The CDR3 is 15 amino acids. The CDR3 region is CAWTDGLAVSYEQYF. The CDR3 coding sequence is TGTGCCTGGACCGATGGACTAGCGGTCTCCTACGAGCAGTACTTC.

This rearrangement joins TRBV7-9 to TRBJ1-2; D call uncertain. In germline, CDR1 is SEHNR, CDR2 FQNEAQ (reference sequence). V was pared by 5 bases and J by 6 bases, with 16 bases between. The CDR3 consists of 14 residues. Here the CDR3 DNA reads TGTGCCAGCAGCATTAAACCGGTCTTTGATGGCTACACCTTC. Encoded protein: CASSIKPVFDGYTF.

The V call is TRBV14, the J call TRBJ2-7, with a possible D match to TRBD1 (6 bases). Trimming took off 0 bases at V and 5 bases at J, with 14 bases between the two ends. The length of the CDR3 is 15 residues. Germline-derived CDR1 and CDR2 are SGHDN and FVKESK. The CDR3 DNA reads TGTGCCAGCAGCCAAGAAGGTCAGGGGCGGGACGAGCAGTACTTC. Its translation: CASSQEGQGRDEQYF.

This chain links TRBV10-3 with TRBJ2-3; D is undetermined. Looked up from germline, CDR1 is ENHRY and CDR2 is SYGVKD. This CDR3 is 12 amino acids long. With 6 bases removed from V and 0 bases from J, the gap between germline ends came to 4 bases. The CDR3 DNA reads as TGTGCCATCAGCCAGAGCACAGATACGCAGTATTTT. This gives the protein CAISQSTDTQYF.

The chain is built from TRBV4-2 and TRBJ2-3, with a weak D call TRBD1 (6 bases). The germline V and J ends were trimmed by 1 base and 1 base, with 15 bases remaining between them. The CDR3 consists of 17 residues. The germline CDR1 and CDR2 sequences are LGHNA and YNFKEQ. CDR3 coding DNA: TGTGCCAGCAGCCAAGTCCTGGGGACATCTCGCACAGATACGCAGTATTTT. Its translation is CASSQVLGTSRTDTQYF.

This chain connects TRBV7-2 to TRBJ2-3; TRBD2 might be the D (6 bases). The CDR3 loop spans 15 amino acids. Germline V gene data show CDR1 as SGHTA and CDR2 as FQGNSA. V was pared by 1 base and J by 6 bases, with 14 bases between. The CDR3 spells CASSLGRIGGDTQYF. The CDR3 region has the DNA TGTGCCAGCAGCTTAGGCCGAATTGGGGGGGATACGCAGTATTTT.

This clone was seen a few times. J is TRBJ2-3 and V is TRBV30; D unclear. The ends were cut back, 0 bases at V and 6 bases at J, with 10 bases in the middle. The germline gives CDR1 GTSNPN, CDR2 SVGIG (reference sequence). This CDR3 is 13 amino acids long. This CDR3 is CAWSVLDTDTQYF. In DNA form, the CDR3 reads TGTGCCTGGAGTGTACTTGATACCGATACGCAGTATTTT. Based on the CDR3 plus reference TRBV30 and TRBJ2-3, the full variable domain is SQTIHQWPATLVQPVGSPLSLECTVEGTSNPNLYWYRQAAGRGLQLLFYSVGIGQISSEVPQNLSASRPQDRQFILSSKKLLLSDSGFYLCAWSVLDTDTQYFGPGTRLTVL.

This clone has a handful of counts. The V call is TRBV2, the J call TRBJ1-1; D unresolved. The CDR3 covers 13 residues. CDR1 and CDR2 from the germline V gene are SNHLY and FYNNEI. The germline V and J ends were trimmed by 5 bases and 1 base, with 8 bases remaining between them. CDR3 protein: CASSPPSNTEAFF. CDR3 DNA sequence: TGTGCCAGCAGTCCTCCCTCGAACACTGAAGCTTTCTTT.

The CDR3 DNA reads TGTGCCAGCAGCTTAGCGCTGAGGAACACTGAAGCTTTCTTT. Translation gives CASSLALRNTEAFF. The rearrangement joins TRBV7-4 to TRBJ1-1; D call uncertain. Between the trimmed V and J ends, which lost 0 bases and 1 base, there was a span of 6 bases. CDR1 and CDR2 from the germline V gene are SGHVT and SQSDAQ. This CDR3 is built from 14 residues.

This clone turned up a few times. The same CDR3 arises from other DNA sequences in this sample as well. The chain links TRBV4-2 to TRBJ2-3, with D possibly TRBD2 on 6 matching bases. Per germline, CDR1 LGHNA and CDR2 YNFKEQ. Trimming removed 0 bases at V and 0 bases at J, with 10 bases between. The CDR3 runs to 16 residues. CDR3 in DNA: TGTGCCAGCAGCCAAGAGACCAGCGGGAGCACAGATACGCAGTATTTT. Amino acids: CASSQETSGSTDTQYF.

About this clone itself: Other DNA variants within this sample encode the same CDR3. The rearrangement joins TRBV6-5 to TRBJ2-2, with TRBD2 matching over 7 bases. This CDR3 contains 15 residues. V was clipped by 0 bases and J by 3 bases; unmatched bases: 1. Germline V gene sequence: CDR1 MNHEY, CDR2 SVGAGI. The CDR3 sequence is CASSYSGGDTGELFF. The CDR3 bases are TGTGCCAGCAGTTACTCGGGGGGGGACACCGGGGAGCTGTTTTTT.

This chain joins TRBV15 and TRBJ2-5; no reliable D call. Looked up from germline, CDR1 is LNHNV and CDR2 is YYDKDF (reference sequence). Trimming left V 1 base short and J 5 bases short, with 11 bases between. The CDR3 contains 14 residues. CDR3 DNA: TGTGCCACCAGCAGAGGTTTAATTCCCGAGACCCAGTACTTC. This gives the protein CATSRGLIPETQYF.

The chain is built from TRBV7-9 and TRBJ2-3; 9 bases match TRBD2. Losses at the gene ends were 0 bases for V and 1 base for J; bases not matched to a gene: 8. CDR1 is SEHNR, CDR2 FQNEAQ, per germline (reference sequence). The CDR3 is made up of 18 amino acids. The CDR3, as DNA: TGTGCCAGCAGCTTAGCTCTTAATAGCGGGAGACGCACAGATACGCAGTATTTT. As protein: CASSLALNSGRRTDTQYF. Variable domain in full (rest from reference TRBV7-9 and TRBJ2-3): DTGVSQNPRHKITKRGQNVTFRCDPISEHNRLYWYRQTLGQGPEFLTYFQNEAQLEKSRLLSDRFSAERPKGSFSTLEIQRTEQGDSAMYLCASSLALNSGRRTDTQYFGPGTRLTVL.

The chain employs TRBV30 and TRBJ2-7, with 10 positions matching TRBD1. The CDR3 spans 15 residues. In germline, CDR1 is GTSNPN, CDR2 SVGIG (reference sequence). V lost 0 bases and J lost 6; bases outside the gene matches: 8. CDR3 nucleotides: TGTGCCTGGAGTGTCGCGGGACAGGGGAGGGGCGAGCAGTACTTC. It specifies CAWSVAGQGRGEQYF.

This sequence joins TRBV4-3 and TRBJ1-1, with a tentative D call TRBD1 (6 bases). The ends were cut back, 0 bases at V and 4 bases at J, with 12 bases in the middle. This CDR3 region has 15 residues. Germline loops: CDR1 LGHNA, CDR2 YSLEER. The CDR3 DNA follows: TGCGCCAGCAGCCAAGATCCGGGACAAGGCACTGAAGCTTTCTTT. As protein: CASSQDPGQGTEAFF.

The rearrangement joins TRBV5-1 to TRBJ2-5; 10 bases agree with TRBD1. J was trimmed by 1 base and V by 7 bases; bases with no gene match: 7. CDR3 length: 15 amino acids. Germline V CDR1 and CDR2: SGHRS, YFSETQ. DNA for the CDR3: TGCGCCAGCGTTAGGGACAGGGGATTCCAAGAGACCCAGTACTTC. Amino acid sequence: CASVRDRGFQETQYF.

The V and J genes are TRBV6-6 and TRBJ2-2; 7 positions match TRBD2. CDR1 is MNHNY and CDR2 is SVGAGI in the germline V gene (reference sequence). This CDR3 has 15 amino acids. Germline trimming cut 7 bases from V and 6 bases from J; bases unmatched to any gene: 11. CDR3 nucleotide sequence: TGTGCCAGCACGCGGGGTAGCGGGCTTCCCGGGGAGCTGTTTTTT. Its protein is CASTRGSGLPGELFF.

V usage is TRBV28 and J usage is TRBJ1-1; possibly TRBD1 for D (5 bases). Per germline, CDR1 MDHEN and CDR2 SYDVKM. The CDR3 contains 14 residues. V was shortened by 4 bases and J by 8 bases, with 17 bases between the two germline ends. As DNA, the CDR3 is TGTGCCAGCAGTTACCCGGGACTGACTTCGGAAGCTTTCTTT. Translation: CASSYPGLTSEAFF.

The DNA of the CDR3 is TGCAGCGCCGATGGGACAGGCACAGATACGCAGTATTTT. Amino acid sequence: CSADGTGTDTQYF. The J gene is TRBJ2-3, the V gene TRBV29-1; 7 bases are a match to TRBD1. The CDR3 covers 13 residues. Germline CDR1 SQVTM, CDR2 ANQGSEA. Trimming cost V 7 bases and J 1 base; bases outside gene matches: 5.

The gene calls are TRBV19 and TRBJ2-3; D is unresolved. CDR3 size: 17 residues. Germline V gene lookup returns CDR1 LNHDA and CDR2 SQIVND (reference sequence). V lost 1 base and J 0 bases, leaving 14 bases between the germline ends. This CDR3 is CASSIGTQTTSTDTQYF. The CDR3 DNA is TGTGCCAGTAGTATAGGTACTCAAACTACTAGCACAGATACGCAGTATTTT.

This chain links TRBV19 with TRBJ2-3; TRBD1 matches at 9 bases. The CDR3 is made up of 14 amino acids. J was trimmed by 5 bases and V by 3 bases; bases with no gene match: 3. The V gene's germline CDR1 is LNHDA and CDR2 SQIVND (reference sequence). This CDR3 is CASSIPTGGDTQYF. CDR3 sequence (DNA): TGTGCCAGTAGTATCCCGACAGGGGGAGATACGCAGTATTTT. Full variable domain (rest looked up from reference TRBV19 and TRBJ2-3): DGGITQSPKYLFRKEGQNVTLSCEQNLNHDAMYWYRQDPGQGLRLIYYSQIVNDFQKGDIAEGYSVSREKKESFPLTVTSAQKNPTAFYLCASSIPTGGDTQYFGPGTRLTVL.

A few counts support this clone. Here the CDR3 DNA reads TGTGCCAGCAGCTCGGGACTAGCGGGAGGGCAGTACTTC. Amino acid sequence: CASSSGLAGGQYF. V is TRBV5-4 and J is TRBJ2-7, with TRBD2 matching 15 bases. Looked up from germline, CDR1 is SGHNT and CDR2 is YYREEE (reference sequence). This CDR3 region has 13 residues. The V and J ends lost 3 bases and 9 bases, in that order; junction bases with no gene match: 1.

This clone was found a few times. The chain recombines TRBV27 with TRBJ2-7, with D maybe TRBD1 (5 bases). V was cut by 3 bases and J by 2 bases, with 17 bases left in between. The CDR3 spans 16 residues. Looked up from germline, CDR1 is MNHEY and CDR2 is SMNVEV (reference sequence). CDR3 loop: CASSFPRRDLTYEQYF. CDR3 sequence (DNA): TGTGCCAGCAGTTTCCCCCGCAGGGATTTGACCTACGAGCAGTACTTC.